This T cell receptor (beta chain) was identified during a study of blood T cells in healthy people across ages. Study-wide results and limits: Observed TCR beta diversity per million T cells went down as age went up. This fall followed a roughly linear course with age.

In this sample, this clonotype turned up many times. The antigen remains unidentified. Then a second PCR, running about 6 to 11 cycles, was carried out with a sample-barcoded 5' primer and a J-beta primer mix. Researchers report that a template-switch adaptor with 12 random nucleotides tagged each cDNA molecule. In TCRdb, the 5' RACE reads were re-called with MiXCR into one record per CDR3 protein. The sample has 1.5 million to 1.8 million distinct CDR3 sequences, roughly 43% seen once; the top ten hold around 4%. Total RNA was isolated from each sample in quantities of at least 5.5 micrograms. Sequenced sample: blood. The source of this sequence is a woman aged 18-30 years in good health.

CDR3 nucleotide sequence: TGTGCCAGCAGCGTGACAGGGTTTAGCACAGATACGCAGTATTTT. As protein: CASSVTGFSTDTQYF. The rearrangement uses TRBV6-1 and TRBJ2-3; 7 nucleotides align to TRBD1. With V trimmed by 6 bases and J by 0 bases, 6 bases remained unmatched. Germline lookup yields CDR1 MNHNS and CDR2 SASEGT. The CDR3 extends over 15 amino acids.